The present TCR beta chain was sequenced within a study of T cell repertoires in cytomegalovirus infection. Study-level background: Public TCR beta signatures marked donors with CMV infection and the matching HLA. Notes on the study in general: What dominated the ex vivo response were HLA-C-restricted CMV-specific TCR beta clonotypes.

One entry per CDR3 protein, called by TCRdb with MiXCR from the reads. The sample lists 740,000 or so distinct CDR3 sequences, 35% occurring once. Germline lookup yields CDR1 MNHNY and CDR2 SVGAGI (reference sequence). With V trimmed by 4 bases and J by 3 bases, 4 bases remained unmatched. The CDR3 contains 14 residues. The sample holds a few counts of this clonotype. Its specificity is unknown. What was sequenced was PBMCs. This TCR was recovered from a human donor in good health (CMV status not recorded). Some clones in this sample may be carry-over from other donors' samples. V and J are TRBV6-6 and TRBJ2-7; 9 bases line up with TRBD1. The CDR3 DNA reads as TGTGCCAGCAGTTGGACAGGGGCGTACTACGAGCAGTACTTC. It translates to CASSWTGAYYEQYF.